The next 21 T cell receptor beta chains were all read from a single sample in a study of T cell responses to AZD1222 COVID-19 vaccine. Profiling relied on immunoSEQ multiplex PCR, and the TCRdb table lists in-frame clones only, not all of them. The sample records approximately 130,000 clones, nearly 90% being singletons. Sequenced here: peripheral blood, sampled 28 days after the second AZD1222 dose. Receptors were obtained from an adult who received the AZD1222 COVID-19 vaccine.

The chain uses TRBV6-5 and TRBJ2-1; D gene ambiguous. The CDR3 consists of 14 residues. Germline CDR1 reads MNHEY; CDR2 reads SVGAGI. Between the trimmed V and J ends, which lost 6 bases and 4 bases, there was a span of 13 bases. The CDR3 is CASRERSPYNEQFF. Written as DNA, the CDR3 is TGTGCCAGCAGGGAGAGATCCCCTTACAATGAGCAGTTCTTC.

This clone came up a few times. This chain joins TRBV2 and TRBJ1-5; D may be TRBD1 (5 bases). There are 14 residues in the CDR3. Trimming removed 5 bases at V and 5 bases at J, with 13 bases between. The germline gives CDR1 SNHLY, CDR2 FYNNEI. CDR3 sequence: CASSPERGDQPQHF. For the CDR3, the DNA is TGTGCCAGCAGTCCTGAGAGAGGGGATCAGCCCCAGCATTTT.

The genes are TRBV2 and TRBJ1-2; D uncertain. Per the germline V gene, CDR1 is SNHLY and CDR2 is FYNNEI. Trimming cost V 0 bases and J 4 bases, with 6 bases left between them. This CDR3 region has 13 residues. For the CDR3, the DNA is TGTGCCAGCAGTGAAGCGAGGGCCTATGGCTACACCTTC. Protein: CASSEARAYGYTF.

About this clone: The sample carries other DNA sequences with the same CDR3. This chain connects TRBV5-1 to TRBJ1-1; D unresolved. Germline V lookup: CDR1 SGHRS, CDR2 YFSETQ. The V end lost 4 bases, the J end lost 0 bases, and 7 bases lay between the germline ends. CDR3 size: 13 residues. The CDR3 loop reads CASSLEVNTEAFF. Written as DNA, the CDR3 is TGCGCCAGCAGCCTGGAAGTGAACACTGAAGCTTTCTTT.

This sequence joins TRBV28 and TRBJ1-2; possibly TRBD1 for D (5 bases). The CDR3 runs to 14 residues. Germline-derived CDR1 and CDR2 are MDHEN and SYDVKM. V lost 7 bases and J lost 6, with 18 bases in between. The CDR3 reads CASTGPGDGDGYTF. The CDR3 DNA reads as TGTGCCAGCACAGGGCCAGGAGATGGGGATGGCTACACCTTC.

The gene calls are TRBV6-1 and TRBJ1-5; D call uncertain. V was trimmed by 1 base and J by 9 bases, leaving 13 bases between them. CDR1 MNHNS and CDR2 SASEGT come from the germline V gene. The CDR3 contains 14 residues. DNA of the CDR3: TGTGCCAGCAGTGAAGGCGGACGCGGGTGGCCCCAGCATTTT. Translating it yields CASSEGGRGWPQHF.

The chain joins TRBV4-2 to TRBJ2-7, with D perhaps TRBD1 (6 bases). This CDR3 comprises 15 residues. Looked up from germline, CDR1 is LGHNA and CDR2 is YNFKEQ. Trimming shortened V by 2 bases and J by 4 bases, and 15 bases separated the two germline ends. CDR3 sequence (DNA): TGTGCCAGCAGCCAATCACAGGGACGAGATTACGAGCAGTACTTC. Protein: CASSQSQGRDYEQYF.

This chain joins TRBV11-2 and TRBJ1-6; TRBD1 might be the D (6 bases). V lost 3 bases, J lost 9 bases, and 18 bases lay in between. The germline gives CDR1 SGHAT, CDR2 FQNNGV. The CDR3 is 16 residues long. This CDR3 reads CASSLRGDGLASPLHF. In nucleotides, the CDR3 is TGTGCCAGCAGCTTGAGGGGGGACGGGCTAGCTTCACCCCTCCACTTT.

This chain links TRBV28 with TRBJ1-2; D remains unclear. Germline loops: CDR1 MDHEN, CDR2 SYDVKM. The CDR3 is 15 amino acids. V lost 3 bases and J lost 0, with 11 bases in between. CDR3 residues: CASSLAGSTNYGYTF. The CDR3 region has the DNA TGTGCCAGCAGTTTGGCGGGCAGCACTAACTATGGCTACACCTTC.

The chain carries TRBV12-3 or TRBV12-4 and TRBJ1-6, with D uncertain. This CDR3 contains 13 residues. Trimming took 1 base from V and 6 from J, leaving 4 bases between them. CDR3 coding DNA: TGTGCCAGCAGTTTAGACGGTAATTCACCCCTCCACTTT. Residues: CASSLDGNSPLHF.

This chain uses TRBV28 with TRBJ1-1; D remains ambiguous. This CDR3 is built from 12 residues. The V gene lost 9 bases and the J gene lost 3 bases, with 11 bases spanning the gap. Per the germline V gene, CDR1 is MDHEN and CDR2 is SYDVKM. CDR3 nucleotides: TGTGCCAGGTGGGGTGTGGACACTGAAGCTTTCTTT. It translates to CARWGVDTEAFF.

The gene calls are TRBV10-2 and TRBJ2-5; a possible D gene is TRBD2 (6 bases). CDR1 is WSHSY, CDR2 SAAADI, per germline. V lost 6 bases and J lost 4, with 15 bases in between. The CDR3 sequence is 14 residues long. The CDR3 region has the DNA TGCGCCAGCAGGATCGGGAGTAAAGGAGAGACCCAGTACTTC. This encodes CASRIGSKGETQYF.

This clone was detected once. The V call is TRBV5-1, the J call TRBJ1-1; D is ambiguous. Germline values: CDR1 SGHRS, CDR2 YFSETQ. This CDR3 has 14 residues. The V end was cut by 1 base, the J end by 3 bases, with 10 bases between. The CDR3 sequence is CASSLTGYDTEAFF. CDR3 sequence (DNA): TGCGCCAGCAGCTTGACCGGGTATGACACTGAAGCTTTCTTT.

The chain combines TRBV5-1 with TRBJ2-2; 7 bases are shared with TRBD2. V gave up 2 bases and J gave up 5 bases; unmatched junction bases: 12. Per germline, CDR1 SGHRS and CDR2 YFSETQ. There are 17 residues in the CDR3. CDR3 DNA: TGCGCCAGCAGCTTATCGGGTTTCCAGGGAGGGACCGGGGAGCTGTTTTTT. The encoded protein is CASSLSGFQGGTGELFF. The entire variable domain, with the rest obtained from reference TRBV5-1 and TRBJ2-2, is as follows: KAGVTQTPRYLIKTRGQQVTLSCSPISGHRSVSWYQQTPGQGLQFLFEYFSETQRNKGNFPGRFSGRQFSNSRSEMNVSTLELGDSALYLCASSLSGFQGGTGELFFGEGSRLTVL.

The V gene is TRBV24-1, the J gene TRBJ2-7; 12 nucleotides agree with TRBD1. This CDR3 spans 14 amino acids. CDR1 is KGHDR and CDR2 is SFDVKD in the germline V gene. V dropped 2 bases and J dropped 10; count of bases not matched to a gene: 5. CDR3 coding DNA: TGTGCCACCAGTGATTCGCGGGACAGGGGGCTTCAGTACTTC. Amino acids: CATSDSRDRGLQYF.

The chain links TRBV5-1 to TRBJ2-3, with TRBD2 matching 11 bases. J gave up 3 bases and V 4 bases, and 4 bases lay outside the gene matches. Per the germline V gene, CDR1 is SGHRS and CDR2 is YFSETQ. The CDR3 totals 15 residues. The CDR3 protein is CASSPGLAETDTQYF. The CDR3 DNA follows: TGCGCCAGCAGCCCGGGACTAGCGGAAACAGATACGCAGTATTTT.

The chain joins TRBV7-2 to TRBJ1-2, with unresolved D. Germline V gene lookup returns CDR1 SGHTA and CDR2 FQGNSA. Trimming took off 4 bases at V and 7 bases at J, with 25 bases between the two ends. The CDR3 has 17 amino acids. The CDR3 DNA is TGTGCCAGCAGCTCCCCGGGCGGGAACAGCCCGATTCTTGGCTACACCTTC. Its translation: CASSSPGGNSPILGYTF.

The chain links TRBV5-1 to TRBJ2-5; D ambiguous. Germline assignment: CDR1 SGHRS and CDR2 YFSETQ. The CDR3 runs to 16 residues. Trimming cost V 1 base and J 0 bases, with 13 bases left between them. In DNA, the CDR3 is TGCGCCAGCAGCTTGAGTATCGGTCGGTACCAAGAGACCCAGTACTTC. Its protein is CASSLSIGRYQETQYF.

This chain joins TRBV6-5 and TRBJ1-5; D is ambiguous. Germline-derived CDR1 and CDR2 are MNHEY and SVGAGI. The V gene lost 2 bases and the J gene lost 4 bases, with 12 bases spanning the gap. The CDR3 contains 15 residues. The CDR3: CASSYGVGWNQPQHF. The CDR3 DNA reads as TGTGCCAGCAGTTACGGGGTTGGGTGGAATCAGCCCCAGCATTTT.

The V gene is TRBV6-5, the J gene TRBJ2-3; maybe TRBD1 (5 bases). Trimming removed 6 bases from V and 0 bases from J, with 10 bases in between. Germline CDR1 reads MNHEY; CDR2 reads SVGAGI. The CDR3 contains 14 residues. Written as DNA, the CDR3 is TGTGCCAGCAGCGTGGACAAGAGCACAGATACGCAGTATTTT. Its translation is CASSVDKSTDTQYF.

The chain couples TRBV5-1 to TRBJ2-7; TRBD2 aligns across 14 bases. This CDR3 comprises 19 residues. CDR1 is SGHRS and CDR2 is YFSETQ in the germline V gene. V shed 1 base, J shed 2 bases, and the junction held 11 bases outside the gene matches. The CDR3 reads CASSLNPGTSGSFAYEQYF. The CDR3 DNA reads TGCGCCAGCAGCTTGAACCCCGGGACTAGCGGGAGTTTCGCCTACGAGCAGTACTTC. Using reference TRBV5-1 and TRBJ2-7 for the parts outside the CDR3, the full variable domain is KAGVTQTPRYLIKTRGQQVTLSCSPISGHRSVSWYQQTPGQGLQFLFEYFSETQRNKGNFPGRFSGRQFSNSRSEMNVSTLELGDSALYLCASSLNPGTSGSFAYEQYFGPGTRLTVT.